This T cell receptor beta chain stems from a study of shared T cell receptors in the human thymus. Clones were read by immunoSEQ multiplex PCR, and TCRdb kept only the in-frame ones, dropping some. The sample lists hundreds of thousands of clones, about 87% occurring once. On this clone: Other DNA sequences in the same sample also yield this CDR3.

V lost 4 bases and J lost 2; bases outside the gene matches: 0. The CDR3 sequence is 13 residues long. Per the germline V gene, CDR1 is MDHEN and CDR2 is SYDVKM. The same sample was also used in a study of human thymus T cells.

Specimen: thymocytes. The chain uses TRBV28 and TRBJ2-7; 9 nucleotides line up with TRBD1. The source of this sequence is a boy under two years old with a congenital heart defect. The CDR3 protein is CASSYRGPYEQYF. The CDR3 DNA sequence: TGTGCCAGCAGTTACAGGGGGCCCTACGAGCAGTACTTC. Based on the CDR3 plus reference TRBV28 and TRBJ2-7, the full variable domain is DVKVTQSSRYLVKRTGEKVFLECVQDMDHENMFWYRQDPGLGLRLIYFSYDVKMKEKGDIPEGYSVSREKKERFSLILESASTNQTSMYLCASSYRGPYEQYFGPGTRLTVT.